The clone carrying this TCR beta chain was counted at least ten times. The CDR3 runs to 15 residues. Per germline, CDR1 MNHEY and CDR2 SMNVEV (reference sequence). J lost 5 bases, V lost 5 bases, and 9 bases had no gene match. Preparing the TCRbeta library involved the use of unique molecular identifiers. TCRdb processed the PCR reads anew with MiXCR; each CDR3 protein has one entry. In the table there are hundreds of thousands of distinct CDR3 sequences, about 15% of which are singletons. These data belong to a study of T-cell reconstitution after alpha-beta-depleted transplantation in children. This chain links TRBV27 with TRBJ1-5; 7 bases map to TRBD1. This sequence was found in a human donor who donated a stem cell graft to a child with acute myeloid leukemia. The specimen comprised PBMCs from the stem cell graft donor, sampled from the stem cell graft. The CDR3 is CASSPAGDSHQPQHF. As DNA, the CDR3 is TGTGCCAGCAGTCCCGCAGGGGACAGCCATCAGCCCCAGCATTTT.